This is a list of T cell receptor beta chains from one sample in a study of T cells in Graves' hyperthyroidism and ophthalmopathy. TCRdb re-called the multiplex PCR reads through MiXCR, storing one row per CDR3 protein. Seen here are roughly 520,000 distinct CDR3 sequences, 24% observed once, and the top ten hold 11%. Material: blood. All receptors derive from a woman in her 30s with Graves' ophthalmopathy. Each CDR3 is given with its conserved first and last residue. Fields, in order: CDR3 length, V gene, CDR3 protein.

length: 14; V: TRBV10-3; CDR3: CAISELRGMEGYTF
length: 16; V: TRBV6-5; CDR3: CASSWGQGAVVQPQHF
length: 13; V: TRBV7-3; CDR3: CASSRTGTGEQYF
length: 12; V: TRBV20-1; CDR3: CSATGSGTEAFF
length: 13; V: TRBV5-4; CDR3: CASSFSIGEAQYF
length: 12; V: TRBV20-1; CDR3: CSARVGPYGYTF
length: 13; V: TRBV28; CDR3: CASSSGQRREQYF
length: 17; V: TRBV27; CDR3: CASSFGLGIGTPTQQYF
length: 14; V: TRBV6-5; CDR3: CASSWETNTGELFF
length: 15; V: TRBV12-3/TRBV12-4; CDR3: CASRKTGSVNQPQHF
length: 14; V: TRBV15; CDR3: CAAGGDRASSEAFF
length: 12; V: TRBV12-5; CDR3: CASGHSNYGYTF
length: 15; V: TRBV20-1; CDR3: CSARGEGGSNTEAFF
length: 14; V: TRBV12-3/TRBV12-4; CDR3: CASSMGLSGNTIYF
length: 17; V: TRBV24-1; CDR3: CATSEPGTPYSNQPQHF
length: 13; V: TRBV2; CDR3: CASKVGADKGYTF
length: 15; V: TRBV6-1; CDR3: CASSKQSPLNTEAFF
length: 14; V: TRBV7-2; CDR3: CASSPGWGRETQYF
length: 13; V: TRBV29-1; CDR3: CSVTGQGNTEAFF
length: 13; V: TRBV29-1; CDR3: CSVTAAGRYGYTF
length: 14; V: TRBV19; CDR3: CASRSDSSYQPQHF
length: 16; V: TRBV5-1; CDR3: CASSLVPDSSGNTIYF
length: 15; V: TRBV12-3/TRBV12-4; CDR3: CASSLLGTGYETQYF
length: 13; V: TRBV7-9; CDR3: CASSPGGANGYTF
length: 11; V: TRBV6-4; CDR3: CASSEQSRYTF
length: 16; V: TRBV19; CDR3: CASSKSSGEMNTEAFF
length: 13; V: TRBV7-2; CDR3: CASSFGLTGELFF
length: 15; V: TRBV6-2/TRBV6-3; CDR3: CASREGTNSPYEQYF
length: 13; V: TRBV6-2/TRBV6-3; CDR3: CASSPGSPQTQYF
length: 14; V: TRBV20-1; CDR3: CSARESPGKVTQYF
length: 14; V: TRBV20-1; CDR3: CSARDQTTNTEAFF
length: 14; V: TRBV6-2/TRBV6-3; CDR3: CASSYLAENTEAFF
length: 14; V: TRBV7-2; CDR3: CASSLDWAFQPQHF
length: 13; V: TRBV20-1; CDR3: CSARSQGPYGYTF
length: 14; V: TRBV20-1; CDR3: CSARDLADQETQYF
length: 13; V: TRBV3-1; CDR3: CASSQVTGGAPFF
length: 11; V: TRBV20-1; CDR3: CRYREDYGYTF
length: 14; V: TRBV27; CDR3: CASSSPLSGYGYTF
length: 13; V: TRBV5-1; CDR3: CASTAVGGSPLHF
length: 13; V: TRBV11-2; CDR3: CASSTTTHCEQYF
length: 13; V: TRBV4-1; CDR3: CASSPIVGYEQYF
length: 13; V: TRBV12-3/TRBV12-4; CDR3: CASKAQGQETQYF
length: 13; V: TRBV29-1; CDR3: CSVGSGLNTEAFF
length: 14; V: TRBV5-1; CDR3: CASSLMQMNTEAFF
length: 19; V: TRBV6-2/TRBV6-3; CDR3: CASSRRTGGAGPYNQPQHF
length: 15; V: TRBV5-4; CDR3: CASRASGAPLWEQYF
length: 19; V: TRBV10-3; CDR3: CAISESRDPLLAGSGELFF
length: 15; V: TRBV11-2; CDR3: CASRGLGGAYNEQFF
length: 13; V: TRBV12-3/TRBV12-4; CDR3: CASGGSGYTEAFF
length: 15; V: TRBV12-3/TRBV12-4; CDR3: CASSLRGNGANVLTF
length: 17; V: TRBV6-1; CDR3: CASSEVGLAGGRETQYF
length: 15; V: TRBV11-3; CDR3: CASSPWRSLGTEAFF